The rows below give T cell receptor beta chains drawn from one sample of a study of cytomegalovirus exposure and HLA in healthy donors. Only in-frame clones appear in the TCRdb table, and some are missing; sequencing was by immunoSEQ multiplex PCR. The table shows around 160,000 clones, with roughly 85% occurring only once. The material sequenced was PBMCs. These receptors were taken from a young man in good health and CMV-seropositive. CDR3s include the opening cysteine and the closing phenylalanine or tryptophan. The order of the fields is CDR3 protein, CDR3 DNA, clone size, J gene, D gene, V gene. A D gene is named only where the DNA matches it firmly. Only part of the rows carry a size: once, few, many, or a class if the clone is expanded.

CATSGRGAGQPQHF | TGTGCCACCAGCGGCCGGGGGGCAGGGCAGCCCCAGCATTTT | . | TRBJ1-5 | . | TRBV15
CASSLGTSGTETQYF | TGTGCCAGCAGCTTAGGGACTAGCGGGACGGAGACCCAGTACTTC | . | TRBJ2-5 | TRBD2 | TRBV7-6
CASREGWGENTEAFF | TGCGCCAGCAGGGAAGGGTGGGGGGAGAACACTGAAGCTTTCTTT | . | TRBJ1-1 | . | TRBV10-2
CASSWKGTGGREQYF | TGTGCCAGCAGCTGGAAGGGGACAGGGGGTCGAGAGCAGTACTTC | . | TRBJ2-7 | TRBD1 | TRBV7-8
CASNKRHRATNEKLFF | TGTGCCAGCAACAAGAGGCACCGTGCAACTAATGAAAAACTGTTTTTT | once | TRBJ1-4 | . | TRBV21-1
CASTPSTGAPPNYGYTF | TGTGCCAGCACCCCTTCCACAGGGGCACCTCCTAACTATGGCTACACCTTC | few | TRBJ1-2 | TRBD1 | TRBV4-2
CASSPDRGTGANYGYTF | TGCGCCAGCAGTCCTGACAGGGGGACAGGGGCCAACTATGGCTACACCTTC | . | TRBJ1-2 | TRBD1 | TRBV10-1
CASSSGLMDEQFF | TGTGCCAGCAGCTCCGGACTAATGGATGAGCAGTTCTTC | . | TRBJ2-1 | . | TRBV5-4
CASTPSGGDQPQHF | TGTGCCAGCACTCCCTCCGGGGGGGACCAGCCCCAGCATTTT | once | TRBJ1-5 | . | TRBV28
CASSQGVNTEAFF | TGCGCCAGCAGCCAAGGCGTGAACACTGAAGCTTTCTTT | . | TRBJ1-1 | . | TRBV4-1
CASSGQGQGAYGYTF | TGTGCCAGCAGTGGCCAGGGACAGGGGGCCTATGGCTACACCTTC | . | TRBJ1-2 | TRBD1 | TRBV6-5
CASSKEGQGYEQYF | TGCGCCAGCAGCAAAGAGGGACAGGGTTACGAGCAGTACTTC | few | TRBJ2-7 | TRBD1 | TRBV5-1
CASSPSGSSYNEQFF | TGCGCCAGCAGCCCTAGCGGAAGCTCCTACAATGAGCAGTTCTTC | . | TRBJ2-1 | TRBD2 | TRBV4-1
CAWSNTTPNTEAFF | TGTGCCTGGAGTAACACGACACCGAACACTGAAGCTTTCTTT | few | TRBJ1-1 | . | TRBV30
CASTPGGLFGYTF | TGCGCCAGCACTCCAGGGGGCTTGTTTGGCTACACCTTC | . | TRBJ1-2 | TRBD1 | TRBV5-1
CASSFSSVNTEAFF | TGTGCCAGCAGTTTCTCTTCGGTGAACACTGAAGCTTTCTTT | . | TRBJ1-1 | . | TRBV27
CAWRSEFASPGAFF | TGTGCCTGGAGGAGCGAGTTTGCGAGCCCTGGAGCTTTCTTT | . | TRBJ1-1 | . | TRBV30
CASSKTEFNQPQHF | TGTGCCAGCAGTAAAACAGAATTCAATCAGCCCCAGCATTTT | . | TRBJ1-5 | . | TRBV28
CASSLKMGAGQPQHF | TGCGCCAGCAGCCTGAAAATGGGGGCTGGTCAGCCCCAGCATTTT | . | TRBJ1-5 | . | TRBV4-1
CASSELEQYF | TGTGCCAGCAGTGAACTCGAGCAGTACTTC | . | TRBJ2-7 | . | TRBV6-1
CASSLDWTATGELFF | TGTGCCAGCAGCTTAGATTGGACTGCTACCGGGGAGCTGTTTTTT | once | TRBJ2-2 | . | TRBV11-2
CASSPGQGARTDTQYF | TGTGCCAGCAGCCCGGGGCAGGGGGCGAGGACAGATACGCAGTATTTT | few | TRBJ2-3 | TRBD1 | TRBV7-9
CASSLAPEGSYEQYF | TGTGCCAGCAGCTTAGCCCCAGAGGGTTCCTACGAGCAGTACTTC | . | TRBJ2-7 | . | TRBV7-9
CASSLQTPEGYTF | TGTGCCAGCAGCTTACAGACGCCGGAGGGGTACACCTTC | . | TRBJ1-2 | . | TRBV7-9
CASSPGLGRAGELFF | TGTGCCAGCAGCCCAGGTTTAGGGAGGGCCGGGGAGCTGTTTTTT | few | TRBJ2-2 | TRBD2 | TRBV11-1
CASSYLVGGGGGYTF | TGTGCCAGCAGTTACCTGGTGGGGGGAGGAGGTGGCTACACCTTC | . | TRBJ1-2 | . | TRBV6-5
CASSWGQRYYEQYF | TGTGCCAGCAGCTGGGGACAGCGCTACTACGAGCAGTACTTC | . | TRBJ2-7 | TRBD1 | TRBV7-2
CASKDRSEAFF | TGCGCCAGCAAGGACAGATCTGAAGCTTTCTTT | . | TRBJ1-1 | . | TRBV10-2
CASGTRSGANVLTF | TGTGCCAGCGGGACTCGATCTGGGGCCAACGTCCTGACTTTC | . | TRBJ2-6 | . | TRBV7-9
CASSGERSNYGYTF | TGTGCCAGCAGCGGCGAACGGTCTAACTATGGCTACACCTTC | . | TRBJ1-2 | . | TRBV9
CASSATSGPGDTQYF | TGTGCCAGCAGCGCTACTAGCGGGCCGGGGGATACGCAGTATTTT | . | TRBJ2-3 | TRBD2 | TRBV9
CASSMGQRGTDTQYF | TGTGCCAGCAGCATGGGACAAAGAGGCACAGATACGCAGTATTTT | . | TRBJ2-3 | . | TRBV5-5
CASSPASRSSYNEQFF | TGTGCCAGCAGCCCCGCATCTAGGTCGTCCTACAATGAGCAGTTCTTC | . | TRBJ2-1 | . | TRBV7-2
CASSSPGLAGGPDREQYF | TGTGCCAGCAGCTCTCCGGGACTAGCGGGAGGGCCAGATCGAGAGCAGTACTTC | . | TRBJ2-7 | TRBD2 | TRBV7-2
CATSRTTAINEKLFF | TGTGCCACCAGCAGGACGACAGCCATTAATGAAAAACTGTTTTTT | few | TRBJ1-4 | . | TRBV15
CASSPRQYF | TGTGCCAGCAGCCCCAGGCAGTACTTC | . | TRBJ2-7 | . | TRBV5-5
CASSLRGLAGAGGELFF | TGTGCCAGCAGTCTCAGGGGGCTAGCGGGAGCCGGCGGGGAGCTGTTTTTT | . | TRBJ2-2 | TRBD2 | TRBV7-2
CASSLAKTRDRDEQYF | TGTGCCAGCAGCTTAGCCAAAACCCGGGACAGGGACGAGCAGTACTTC | . | TRBJ2-7 | TRBD1 | TRBV7-9
CASSWDPGAVRDNEQFF | TGTGCCAGCAGCTGGGACCCGGGAGCGGTAAGAGACAATGAGCAGTTCTTC | . | TRBJ2-1 | . | TRBV11-2
CASSLGGWGLETQYF | TGTGCCAGCAGCTTAGGGGGCTGGGGCTTGGAGACCCAGTACTTC | . | TRBJ2-5 | . | TRBV11-2
CASRYTAIGVQYF | TGTGCCAGCAGATATACAGCAATAGGGGTGCAGTACTTC | . | TRBJ2-7 | . | TRBV7-8
CASSLWGLDTGELFF | TGTGCCAGCAGCTTATGGGGGCTGGACACCGGGGAGCTGTTTTTT | . | TRBJ2-2 | . | TRBV7-9
CASSSRGTVERLAFF | TGTGCCAGCAGCTCCCGGGGGACAGTCGAGAGGTTGGCTTTCTTT | . | TRBJ1-1 | TRBD1 | TRBV11-2
CASNPGGDSRYGYTF | TGTGCCAGTAACCCCGGCGGGGACAGCCGATATGGCTACACCTTC | . | TRBJ1-2 | TRBD1 | TRBV19
CASSPRPRLVNSYEQYF | TGCGCCAGCAGCCCCCGGCCCAGACTAGTGAACTCCTACGAGCAGTACTTC | . | TRBJ2-7 | . | TRBV4-1
CASSAQPGESSGANVLTF | TGCGCCAGCAGCGCCCAACCAGGCGAAAGCTCTGGGGCCAACGTCCTGACTTTC | . | TRBJ2-6 | . | TRBV5-1
CASSRLTGQPQHF | TGTGCCAGCAGCCGCCTCACCGGTCAGCCCCAGCATTTT | . | TRBJ1-5 | . | TRBV11-2
CASSTQLPGALNTGELFF | TGTGCCAGCAGCACTCAACTCCCGGGTGCTTTGAACACCGGGGAGCTGTTTTTT | . | TRBJ2-2 | . | TRBV11-2
CASSSRKTGWEETQYF | TGTGCCAGCAGTTCCCGAAAGACAGGATGGGAAGAGACCCAGTACTTC | few | TRBJ2-5 | . | TRBV27
CASSLGAGGPEAFF | TGTGCCAGCAGCTTAGGGGCGGGAGGCCCTGAAGCTTTCTTT | . | TRBJ1-1 | . | TRBV7-9
CASSQDEEERGYGYTF | TGCGCCAGCAGCCAAGATGAAGAGGAACGTGGCTATGGCTACACCTTC | . | TRBJ1-2 | . | TRBV4-1
CASNFFRGPRANVLTF | TGTGCCAGCAACTTCTTCAGGGGGCCTAGGGCCAACGTCCTGACTTTC | . | TRBJ2-6 | TRBD1 | TRBV6-4
CASSFNQKTQYF | TGTGCCAGCAGTTTCAATCAAAAGACCCAGTACTTC | . | TRBJ2-5 | . | TRBV6-1
CASSLGPGREDTQYF | TGTGCCAGCAGCTTAGGCCCTGGGAGGGAGGATACGCAGTATTTT | few | TRBJ2-3 | TRBD2 | TRBV7-6
CATLKGGRINEQFF | TGTGCCACCCTGAAAGGGGGTAGAATTAATGAGCAGTTCTTC | . | TRBJ2-1 | . | TRBV9
CASSFVGGGNTGELFF | TGTGCCAGCAGCTTCGTGGGAGGGGGAAACACCGGGGAGCTGTTTTTT | . | TRBJ2-2 | . | TRBV7-2
CASGLYRDEQYF | TGTGCTAGTGGTTTGTACAGAGACGAGCAGTACTTC | . | TRBJ2-7 | . | TRBV12-5
CASSLVTAYEQYF | TGTGCCAGCAGTTTAGTAACAGCCTACGAGCAGTACTTC | . | TRBJ2-7 | . | TRBV28
CASSATGGGRYAYGYTF | TGTGCCAGCAGCGCAACAGGGGGGGGTCGCTATGCGTATGGCTACACCTTC | . | TRBJ1-2 | TRBD1 | TRBV9
CASSSGALHEQYF | TGTGCCAGCAGCTCAGGCGCGCTCCACGAGCAGTACTTC | . | TRBJ2-7 | . | TRBV13